This T cell receptor beta chain was identified during a study of T-cell memory formation after mild COVID-19 (dated by TCRdb to the early 2020s). Turning to the overall study: TCR sequence clusters from the two donors were found to be largely donor specific. Longitudinal TCRalpha and TCRbeta repertoire sequencing tracked T-cell clones expanding and contracting after mild COVID-19 in two donors. Two young, previously healthy adult volunteers, one female and one male, were included in the cohort. What the study reported, not specific to this receptor: Balanced CD4/CD8 phenotypes were observed for clones contracting from day 15 to 85, whereas a bias towards CD4+ was observed for a second wave of clones expanding from day 15 to 37. SARS-CoV-2 specificity was not confirmed for the second-wave clones peaking on day 37. Some responding clones were detected in pre-infection memory, suggesting pre-existing cross-reactive memory T cells joined the SARS-CoV-2 response. Contracting CD4+ clones were located mainly in the CM and EM memory subsets, whereas CD8+ clones were found to be enriched in EMRA. Only a couple of mild cases were covered in the study, and larger cohorts including severe cases with pre-infection samples were considered necessary.

This clonotype was seen more than once but under ten times. Its antigen has not been determined. Per-nucleotide qualities are absent, and no much larger clonotype sits a single base away. PBMCs were isolated by Ficoll-Paque density gradient centrifugation. The sequencer listed for this sample is Illumina NovaSeq 6000. TCRalpha and TCRbeta cDNA libraries were built by 5'RACE with constant-segment primers, adding sample barcodes and unique molecular identifiers. RNA was extracted from every sample with Trizol reagent. Amplification of the libraries took two PCR steps, and the second step added a second sample barcode plus Illumina TruSeq adapters. Sequencing of the libraries was done on an Illumina NovaSeq, producing 2 x 150 bp paired-end reads. On the authors' methods: Demultiplexing of reads and collapsing into UMI-guided consensus sequences were performed with migec v1.2.7. Using mixcr v2.1.11, UMI consensuses were aligned to TRA and TRB V and J templates and then assembled into clonotypes. A clonotype was counted as expanded or contracted only if both edgeR and NoisET called the change significant, with noise models trained on biological replicates. For edgeR calls, the cutoffs were a false discovery rate-adjusted p below 0.01 and a log2 fold-change threshold of 1. As an exploratory analysis of dynamics, max-normalized trajectories of the 1000 most abundant clonotypes were examined by PCA with hierarchical clustering. Separately sequenced CD4+ and CD8+ repertoires were used to assign the CD4 or CD8 phenotype of responding clones. The public reads were reprocessed in TCRdb via fastp at Q25 and MiXCR, keeping in-frame beta chains. Identical CDR3 proteins give one entry, which carries the most common genes and DNA. TCRdb, not the authors, supplied the V and J calls. The sample includes 190,000 or so distinct CDR3 sequences, with roughly 30% observed a single time. The top ten clones comprise over 10% of the sample.

Based on the germline V gene, the CDR1 and CDR2 sequences are MGHRA and YSYEKL. V sheds 4 bases and J sheds 6 bases, leaving 18 bases between their ends. Taken from cysteine to phenylalanine, the CDR3 has 15 residues. The sequence is cut down to CDR3 DNA, 45 bases in frame from base 1. The source is an adult woman who had mild COVID-19 (a few samples of this study predate the infection). The sample titles of this study are shuffled in the database, so cell type and time point are left out; the donor was told from shared clones. The chain is encoded by TRBV4-1 joined to TRBJ1-1; TRBD1 might be the D gene, on 6 matching bases. Sequenced: PBMCs or a T cell subset sorted from them (not recorded which). The nucleotide sequence is TGCGCCAGCAGCCGCAGGACAGACTACGGCGCTGAAGCTTTCTTT. It specifies CASSRRTDYGAEAFF.